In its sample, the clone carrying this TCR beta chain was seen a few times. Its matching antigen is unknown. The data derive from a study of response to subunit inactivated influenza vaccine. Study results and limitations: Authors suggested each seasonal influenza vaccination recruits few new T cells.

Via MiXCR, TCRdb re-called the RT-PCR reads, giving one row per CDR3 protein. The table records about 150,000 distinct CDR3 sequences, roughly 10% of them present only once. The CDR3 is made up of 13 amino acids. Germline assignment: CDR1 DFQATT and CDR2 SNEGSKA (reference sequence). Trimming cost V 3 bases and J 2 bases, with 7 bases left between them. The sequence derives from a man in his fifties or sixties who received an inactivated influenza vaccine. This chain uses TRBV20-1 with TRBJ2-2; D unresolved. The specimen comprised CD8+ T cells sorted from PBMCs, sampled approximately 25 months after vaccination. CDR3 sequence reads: CSASSLNTGELFF. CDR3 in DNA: TGCAGTGCTAGTTCGCTAAACACCGGGGAGCTGTTTTTT.